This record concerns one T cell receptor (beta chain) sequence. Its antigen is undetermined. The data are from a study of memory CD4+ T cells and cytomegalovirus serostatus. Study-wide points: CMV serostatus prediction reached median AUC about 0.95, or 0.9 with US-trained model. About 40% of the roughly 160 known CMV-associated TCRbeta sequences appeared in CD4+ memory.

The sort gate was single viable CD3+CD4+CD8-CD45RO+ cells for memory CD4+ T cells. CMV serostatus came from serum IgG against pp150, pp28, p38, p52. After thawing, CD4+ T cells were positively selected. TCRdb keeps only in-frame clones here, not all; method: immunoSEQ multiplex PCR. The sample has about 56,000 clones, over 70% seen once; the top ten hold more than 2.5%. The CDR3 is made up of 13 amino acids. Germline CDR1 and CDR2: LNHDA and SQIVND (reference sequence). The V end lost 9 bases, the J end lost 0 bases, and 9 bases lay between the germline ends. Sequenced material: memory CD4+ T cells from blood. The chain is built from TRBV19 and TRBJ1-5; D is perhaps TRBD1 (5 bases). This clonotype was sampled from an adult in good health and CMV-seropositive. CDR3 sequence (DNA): TGTGCCAGCAGACAGTCTAGCAATCAGCCCCAGCATTTT. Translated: CASRQSSNQPQHF.